These 3 T cell receptor beta chains were sequenced from one sample in a study of cytomegalovirus exposure and HLA in healthy donors. 13 Jbeta primers and 60 Vbeta primers were used for the PCR. Method: immunoSEQ multiplex PCR; TCRdb's copy keeps in-frame clones and lacks some. The sample has about 97,000 clones, roughly 79% seen once. Sequencing was done on a sample of PBMCs. The receptors shown here come from a woman in her thirties or forties in good health and CMV-seronegative.

The gene calls are TRBV6-1 and TRBJ1-5; D is ambiguous. Germline CDR1 is MNHNS and CDR2 is SASEGT. The germline V and J ends were trimmed by 5 bases and 0 bases, with 5 bases remaining between them. This CDR3 spans 13 amino acids. The CDR3 protein is CASSINSNQPQHF. DNA of the CDR3: TGTGCCAGCAGTATCAATAGCAATCAGCCCCAGCATTTT.

The rearrangement uses TRBV9 and TRBJ2-7; TRBD2 agrees at 7 bases. The CDR3 extends over 15 amino acids. The V and J ends lost 0 bases and 3 bases, in that order; junction bases with no gene match: 6. Looked up from germline, CDR1 is SGDLS and CDR2 is YYNGEE. The chain's CDR3 is CASSVEGGRGYEQYF. CDR3 DNA sequence: TGTGCCAGCAGCGTAGAGGGCGGGAGAGGCTACGAGCAGTACTTC.

The chain employs TRBV2 and TRBJ1-6; D is unresolved. V dropped 5 bases and J dropped 0 bases, with 17 bases sitting between them. CDR1 and CDR2 from the germline V gene are SNHLY and FYNNEI. The CDR3 consists of 18 residues. This chain's CDR3 is CASSIRLPPISYNSPLHF. The CDR3 DNA follows: TGTGCCAGCAGTATCAGGCTGCCCCCGATCTCCTATAATTCACCCCTCCACTTT.